This T cell receptor beta chain was recovered during a study of T cell repertoires in cytomegalovirus infection. The overall study: Public TCR beta signatures were indicative of both CMV infection and a matching HLA type. General study points: Summed frequency of shared TCR beta families picked out CMV carriers who also had the relevant HLA. In two of eight donors, the top clonotype was HLA-C-restricted CMV-specific.

The germline V gene has CDR1 SQVTM and CDR2 ANQGSEA. The ends were cut back, 5 bases at V and 3 bases at J, with 13 bases in the middle. This CDR3 contains 13 residues. TCRdb re-called the reads through MiXCR, storing one row per CDR3 protein. This table has 180,000 or so distinct CDR3 sequences, roughly 15% appearing once. This clonotype has just a few counts. Its antigen remains unidentified. The rearrangement joins TRBV29-1 to TRBJ1-2, with D hard to call. The sample comprised CD8+ T cells from PBMCs. The receptor was derived from a human donor in good health (CMV status not recorded). Some clones in this sample may be carry-over from other donors' samples. DNA of the CDR3: TGCAGCGTTCCTCTGAGGGAGGACTATGGCTACACCTTC. This sequence encodes CSVPLREDYGYTF.